Following are 19 T cell receptor beta chains from one sample sequenced in a study of T-cell reconstitution after alpha-beta-depleted transplantation in children. Unique molecular identifiers tagged the TCRbeta library. Using its own MiXCR run on the PCR reads, TCRdb lists one record per CDR3 protein. Seen here are a few hundred thousand distinct CDR3 sequences, 27% observed once, and the top ten hold under 45%. Source: PBMCs, taken before TCRalphabeta/CD19-depleted stem cell transplant. The receptors stem from a boy under two years old with Wiskott-Aldrich syndrome, due to receive a stem cell transplant.

This chain links TRBV12-3 or TRBV12-4 with TRBJ2-1; TRBD2 matches 9 bases. The CDR3 is 15 amino acids. After removal of 5 bases from V and 5 bases from J, the junction contained 7 bases not matched to a gene. The CDR3 DNA follows: TGTGCCAGCAGTCTCTATAGCGGGAGTAACAATGAGCAGTTCTTC. Its translation is CASSLYSGSNNEQFF.

This clonotype showed up just a few times. V usage is TRBV5-1 and J usage is TRBJ1-1; D is ambiguous. In germline, CDR1 is SGHRS, CDR2 YFSETQ. CDR3 size: 13 residues. Deletions cut 1 base from V and 4 bases from J, with 8 bases between. CDR3 bases: TGCGCCAGCAGCTTGATAGGTACCACTGAAGCTTTCTTT. It translates to CASSLIGTTEAFF.

This clonotype was detected a few times. This chain uses TRBV5-1 with TRBJ2-2; TRBD1 agrees at 8 bases. Germline CDR1 reads SGHRS; CDR2 reads YFSETQ. The CDR3 contains 17 residues. The J segment lost 1 base and the V segment lost 1 base, leaving 6 bases of the junction unmatched. CDR3 amino acids: CASSLIGGQVNTGELFF. Written as DNA, the CDR3 is TGCGCCAGCAGCTTGATTGGGGGACAGGTGAACACCGGGGAGCTGTTTTTT.

This chain uses TRBV3-1 with TRBJ2-1; 7 nucleotides align to TRBD1. The junction had 8 bases not matched to a gene; V was cut back by 0 bases and J by 6 bases. Germline V gene data show CDR1 as LGHDT and CDR2 as YNNKEL (reference sequence). There are 16 residues in the CDR3. CDR3: CASSQDWARQGNEQFF. Written as DNA, the CDR3 is TGTGCCAGCAGCCAAGATTGGGCCAGACAGGGCAATGAGCAGTTCTTC.

The sample holds a few counts of this clonotype. The V and J genes are TRBV3-1 and TRBJ2-1; the D gene is possibly TRBD2 (6 bases). Deletions cut 1 base from V and 9 bases from J, with 10 bases between. From germline, CDR1 is LGHDT and CDR2 YNNKEL (reference sequence). The CDR3 sequence is 13 residues long. The CDR3 is CASSQASAGEQFF. For the CDR3, the DNA is TGTGCCAGCAGCCAAGCATCAGCGGGTGAGCAGTTCTTC.

The sample holds a few counts of this clonotype. The CDR3 DNA is TGCGCCAGCAGCTTGGATACAGGGACGAACACTGAAGCTTTCTTT. Translating it yields CASSLDTGTNTEAFF. The chain couples TRBV5-1 to TRBJ1-1, with D possibly TRBD1 on 6 matching bases. Trimming removed 0 bases from V and 1 base from J, with 10 bases in between. Germline assignment: CDR1 SGHRS and CDR2 YFSETQ. This CDR3 has 15 amino acids.

The V call is TRBV20-1, the J call TRBJ1-5; 10 bases map to TRBD1. CDR3 size: 17 residues. J was trimmed by 1 base and V by 4 bases; bases with no gene match: 10. The germline gives CDR1 DFQATT, CDR2 SNEGSKA (reference sequence). Here the CDR3 reads CSAIRDRGTSSNQPQHF. In DNA form, the CDR3 reads TGCAGTGCTATCCGGGACAGGGGAACATCGAGCAATCAGCCCCAGCATTTT.

This clonotype appeared a few times. This chain connects TRBV6-1 to TRBJ2-5, with 9 bases lining up with TRBD2. Germline assignment: CDR1 MNHNS and CDR2 SASEGT. The ends lost 3 bases at V and 3 bases at J; junction bases unmatched: 2. The CDR3 is made up of 14 amino acids. CDR3 in amino acids: CASSDIAGEETQYF. CDR3 DNA: TGTGCCAGCAGTGATATAGCGGGAGAAGAGACCCAGTACTTC.

The chain is built from TRBV4-2 and TRBJ1-3; no clear D. With 4 bases removed from V and 4 bases from J, the gap between germline ends came to 11 bases. This CDR3 comprises 14 residues. The germline V gene has CDR1 LGHNA and CDR2 YNFKEQ. CDR3 sequence (DNA): TGTGCCAGCAGCCGGGGATCGGCGGGAAACACCATATATTTT. Translating it yields CASSRGSAGNTIYF.

Notes on this clonotype: The junction does not match germline at one end; this may be a read error. The J gene is TRBJ2-2, the V gene TRBV10-3; 8 nucleotides align to TRBD2. Looked up from germline, CDR1 is ENHRY and CDR2 is SYGVKD. The CDR3 sequence is 18 residues long. The CDR3 DNA sequence: TGTGCCATCAGTGGTCTTGGACACAGCGGGAGTTCGGGCGGGGAGCTCTTTTTT. It yields the protein CAISGLGHSGSSGGELFF.

The chain employs TRBV2 and TRBJ1-6, with TRBD1 matching 8 bases. Germline-derived CDR1 and CDR2 are SNHLY and FYNNEI. V was pared by 2 bases and J by 6 bases, with 0 bases of the junction left unmatched. The CDR3 is 14 amino acids. CDR3 nucleotide sequence: TGTGCCAGCAGTGAACAGGGGGCTAATTCACCCCTCCACTTT. Protein product: CASSEQGANSPLHF. The variable domain in full, with the rest retrieved from reference TRBV2 and TRBJ1-6, is EPEVTQTPSHQVTQMGQEVILRCVPISNHLYFYWYRQILGQKVEFLVSFYNNEISEKSEIFDDQFSVERPDGSNFTLKIRSTKLEDSAMYFCASSEQGANSPLHFGNGTRLTVT.

This clonotype was seen more than once but under ten times. The gene calls are TRBV20-1 and TRBJ2-3; 13 bases map to TRBD2. Trimming removed 2 bases from V and 7 bases from J; junction bases left unmatched: 3. The CDR3 loop spans 14 amino acids. From germline, CDR1 is DFQATT and CDR2 SNEGSKA (reference sequence). The CDR3 sequence: CSARPGLAGHTQYF. The CDR3 nucleotides are TGCAGTGCTAGACCGGGACTAGCGGGACATACGCAGTATTTT.

The gene calls are TRBV12-3 or TRBV12-4 and TRBJ2-1; 9 bases agree with TRBD2. This CDR3 comprises 15 residues. Trimming took 6 bases from V and 7 from J; bases not matched to a gene: 10. The CDR3 reads CASRYRSGRGNEQFF. In DNA form, the CDR3 reads TGTGCCAGCAGGTATCGTAGCGGGAGAGGGAATGAGCAGTTCTTC.

This clonotype was counted a few times. The chain has TRBV5-1 and TRBJ2-1; 14 positions agree with TRBD2. Germline V gene lookup returns CDR1 SGHRS and CDR2 YFSETQ. CDR3 length: 16 amino acids. V gave up 0 bases and J gave up 10 bases; unmatched junction bases: 6. The CDR3: CASSLGLGLAGEEQFF. The CDR3 nucleotides are TGCGCCAGCAGCTTGGGGTTGGGACTAGCGGGAGAAGAGCAGTTCTTC.

This clonotype was recorded a few times. The V call is TRBV7-9, the J call TRBJ2-2; D is unresolved. The CDR3 length is 16 residues. Deletions cut 1 base from V and 1 base from J, with 10 bases between. CDR1 and CDR2 from the germline V gene are SEHNR and FQNEAQ (reference sequence). CDR3 nucleotides: TGTGCCAGCAGCTTAGATAGACCTCTGAACACCGGGGAGCTGTTTTTT. It is translated as CASSLDRPLNTGELFF.

The gene calls are TRBV7-2 and TRBJ2-7, with 10 bases aligning to TRBD1. From germline, CDR1 is SGHTA and CDR2 FQGNSA. The CDR3 consists of 15 residues. Losses at the gene ends were 1 base for V and 3 bases for J; bases not matched to a gene: 3. CDR3 nucleotides: TGTGCCAGCAGCTTAGGACAGGGGGCTCTCTACGAGCAGTACTTC. Amino acids: CASSLGQGALYEQYF.

V is TRBV5-1 and J is TRBJ2-7, with 9 positions matching TRBD2. The germline V gene encodes CDR1 SGHRS and CDR2 YFSETQ. This CDR3 is 14 amino acids long. The V and J ends lost 4 bases and 6 bases, in that order; junction bases with no gene match: 8. The CDR3, as DNA: TGCGCCAGCAGCCATTTAGCGGGAGCGGGCGAGCAGTACTTC. Protein sequence: CASSHLAGAGEQYF.

The chain is built from TRBV20-1 and TRBJ1-6, with TRBD1 matching over 10 bases. CDR1 DFQATT and CDR2 SNEGSKA come from the germline V gene (reference sequence). The junction had 13 bases not matched to a gene; V was cut back by 0 bases and J by 14 bases. The CDR3 covers 16 residues. Here the CDR3 reads CSARDPDRGRDRSLHF. As DNA, the CDR3 is TGCAGTGCTAGAGATCCTGACAGGGGGCGAGATAGGTCCCTCCACTTT.

This chain connects TRBV15 to TRBJ2-7; 8 bases fit TRBD2. The germline V gene encodes CDR1 LNHNV and CDR2 YYDKDF (reference sequence). The CDR3 is 18 amino acids. Germline trimming cut 1 base from V and 5 bases from J; bases unmatched to any gene: 16. CDR3 sequence reads: CATSRVGSGNASRDEQYF. In nucleotides, the CDR3 is TGTGCCACCAGCAGAGTCGGTAGCGGGAACGCGTCTCGTGACGAGCAGTACTTC.